This TCR beta chain was obtained from a study of T cell changes during pregnancy in multiple sclerosis. Repertoires were generated with immunoSEQ multiplex PCR, while TCRdb's copy carries only in-frame clones and drops some. Counted here are more than 55,000 clones, 90% occurring once; the ten biggest clones make up around 6.8%. Germline V lookup: CDR1 LNHDA, CDR2 SQIVND (reference sequence). This CDR3 region has 15 residues. V shed 5 bases and J shed 7 bases, with 15 bases lying between them. The V call is TRBV19, the J call TRBJ1-6; tentative D call: TRBD1 (6 bases). The sequence derives from a female donor in good health, enrolled as a control in a pregnancy study. Sequences were derived from peripheral blood, sampled in the third trimester of pregnancy. This CDR3 reads CASSGGGGGNSPLHF. As DNA, the CDR3 is TGTGCCAGTAGTGGGGGGGGCGGAGGGAATTCACCCCTCCACTTT.